This T cell receptor beta chain was recovered during a study of cytomegalovirus exposure and HLA in healthy donors. Study results and limitations: The authors confirmed in vitro that three CMV-associated chains were specific for CMV antigens. Some V segments (TRBV6-2 and TRBV6-3 among them) were excluded as indistinguishable. In a later analysis, a genetic analysis reported fewer productive-TCR N-insertions in an Asian-associated ancestry cluster than the cohort average. Rarity marked most TCR sequences, yet some public TCRs occurred in many donors.

There are 15 residues in the CDR3. The germline V and J ends were trimmed by 7 bases and 2 bases, with 17 bases remaining between them. Germline V CDR1 and CDR2: MDHEN, SYDVKM. Both 60 Vbeta primers and 13 Jbeta primers went into the PCR. Repertoires were generated with immunoSEQ multiplex PCR, while TCRdb's copy carries only in-frame clones and drops some. The top ten hold approximately 1.5% of the sample, which has over 100,000 clones, approximately 77% seen once. This clone was counted a few times. The antigen remains undetermined. This TCR derives from a woman between 40 and 50 years old in good health and CMV-seronegative. The chain recombines TRBV28 with TRBJ1-1, with D unresolved. Specimen: PBMCs. The CDR3, as DNA: TGTGCCAGCACTCGGGCGGGTACTGGAAACACTGAAGCTTTCTTT. Protein product: CASTRAGTGNTEAFF.